The entry below describes one T cell receptor (beta chain). Its antigen is unidentified. Using immunoSEQ multiplex PCR, the repertoire was profiled, and TCRdb retains in-frame clones only, with some absent. Of about 150,000 clones in the sample, 88% are singletons; the top ten hold about 4.3%. The data belong to a study of radiation and T cells in renal cell carcinoma. About the study: Nephrectomy followed 15 Gy stereotactic body radiation by 4 weeks. Study outcomes and limitations: Top tumor clonotypes rose in blood 2 weeks post-radiation, then contracted. Pretreatment tumor biopsies were lacking, so baseline clonotypes are unknown.

Time point indicated: baseline pretreatment blood. Treatment given: 15 Gy SBRT to primary tumor, nephrectomy 4 weeks later. Radiation-treated patients gave blood at baseline, week 2 and week 4. The sequence derives from a woman between 65 and 79 years old with renal cell carcinoma. Sequencing used blood, obtained from a patient whose treatment included radiotherapy and nephrectomy.

The DNA for the CDR3 is TGTGCCAGTAGCACGACAGGGTTCTCTGGAAACACCATATATTTT. Translated: CASSTTGFSGNTIYF. The rearrangement links TRBV19 to TRBJ1-3; 7 nucleotides line up with TRBD1. From germline, CDR1 is LNHDA and CDR2 SQIVND (reference sequence). This CDR3 comprises 15 residues. Trimming took 6 bases from V and 0 from J; bases not matched to a gene: 5.